The source of this T cell receptor (beta chain) is a study of T cells in Graves' hyperthyroidism and ophthalmopathy. General study results and limits: Peripheral blood also featured most of the thyroid clonotypes expanded above 0.001.

The CDR3 consists of 14 residues. The germline V gene has CDR1 SGHTS and CDR2 YDEGEE. V was pared by 3 bases and J by 5 bases, with 7 bases of the junction left unmatched. There were TCR beta CDR3 regions amplified from RNA transcripts. Using the HTBI primer set, a first-round RT-PCR was run on the TCR CDR3. Each CDR3 protein gets one entry after TCRdb re-called the multiplex PCR reads with MiXCR. Altogether approximately 480,000 distinct CDR3 sequences are present, 20% being singletons, with the ten largest covering approximately 25%. On this clonotype itself: Its antigen is unknown.

Stability of Graves' hyperthyroidism was defined as absent ophthalmopathy progression within 18 months. Investigators excluded patients with uncontrolled infection, other autoimmune disease, pregnancy or lactation. The receptor comes from a man aged 18 to 30 with Graves' hyperthyroidism. This chain connects TRBV5-8 to TRBJ1-2, with 7 bases lining up with TRBD1. Sequencing was done on a sample of blood. As DNA, the CDR3 is TGTGCCAGCAGCTCCCTACAGGGGCCGTATGGCTACACCTTC. As protein: CASSSLQGPYGYTF.